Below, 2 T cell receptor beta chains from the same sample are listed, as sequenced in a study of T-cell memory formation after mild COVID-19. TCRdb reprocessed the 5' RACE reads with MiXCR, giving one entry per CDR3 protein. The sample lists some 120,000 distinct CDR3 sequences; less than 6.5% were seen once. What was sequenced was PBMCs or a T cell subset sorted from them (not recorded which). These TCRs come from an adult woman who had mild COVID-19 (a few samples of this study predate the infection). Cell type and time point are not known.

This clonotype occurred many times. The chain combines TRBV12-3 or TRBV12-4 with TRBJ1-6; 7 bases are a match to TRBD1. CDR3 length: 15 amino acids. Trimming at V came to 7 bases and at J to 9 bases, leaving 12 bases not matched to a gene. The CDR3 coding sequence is TGTGCCAGCACCCACATGGGACAGCACAGTTCACCCCTCCACTTT. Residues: CASTHMGQHSSPLHF.

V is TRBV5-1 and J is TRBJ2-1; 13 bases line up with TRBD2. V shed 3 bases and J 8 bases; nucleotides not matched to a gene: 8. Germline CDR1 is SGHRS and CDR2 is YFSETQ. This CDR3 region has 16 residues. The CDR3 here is CASSSSGLAGVHEQFF. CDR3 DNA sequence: TGCGCCAGCAGCTCCTCTGGACTAGCGGGAGTCCATGAGCAGTTCTTC. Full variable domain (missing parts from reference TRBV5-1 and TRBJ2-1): KAGVTQTPRYLIKTRGQQVTLSCSPISGHRSVSWYQQTPGQGLQFLFEYFSETQRNKGNFPGRFSGRQFSNSRSEMNVSTLELGDSALYLCASSSSGLAGVHEQFFGPGTRLTVL.